The rows below give T cell receptor beta chains drawn from one sample of a study of T cell responses to AZD1222 COVID-19 vaccine. Clones were read by immunoSEQ multiplex PCR, and TCRdb kept only the in-frame ones, dropping some. Of 100,000 or so clones listed, more than 85% are singletons. The sample consisted of peripheral blood, taken on day 0 of AZD1222 vaccination. These receptors came from an adult in good health. CDR3s include the opening cysteine and the closing phenylalanine or tryptophan. Each record gives: CDR3 DNA, CDR3 protein, D gene, J gene, clone size, V gene. A D gene is named only where the DNA matches it firmly. Clone size, where shown, is once, few, many, or a class for clones that have expanded.

CDR3nt: TGCGCCAGCAGCAATCTTCCGACTAGCGGGATCGACGAGCAGTACTTC
CDR3aa: CASSNLPTSGIDEQYF
d_gene: TRBD2
j_gene: TRBJ2-7
abundance: .
v_gene: TRBV4-1

CDR3nt: TGTGCCAGCAGCTTGGCAGCCCGGGGGAACACCGGGGAGCTGTTTTTT
CDR3aa: CASSLAARGNTGELFF
d_gene: .
j_gene: TRBJ2-2
abundance: .
v_gene: TRBV5-6

CDR3nt: TGTGCCAGCTCACCTGATCATGTCTATGGCTACACCTTC
CDR3aa: CASSPDHVYGYTF
d_gene: .
j_gene: TRBJ1-2
abundance: .
v_gene: TRBV18

CDR3nt: TGTGCCTGGAGTGTACCCACAGATACGCAGTATTTT
CDR3aa: CAWSVPTDTQYF
d_gene: .
j_gene: TRBJ2-3
abundance: once
v_gene: TRBV30

CDR3nt: TGTGCCAGCAGTGAAGGAACACCTGGAAACACCATATATTTT
CDR3aa: CASSEGTPGNTIYF
d_gene: .
j_gene: TRBJ1-3
abundance: .
v_gene: TRBV2

CDR3nt: TGTGCCACCCCCCAACCCGGGACAGGGGGCAACTATGGCTACACCTTC
CDR3aa: CATPQPGTGGNYGYTF
d_gene: TRBD1
j_gene: TRBJ1-2
abundance: few
v_gene: TRBV28

CDR3nt: TGCGCCAGCAGTTATACAGGGGATCAGCCCCAGCATTTT
CDR3aa: CASSYTGDQPQHF
d_gene: TRBD1
j_gene: TRBJ1-5
abundance: .
v_gene: TRBV5-1

CDR3nt: TGTGCCAGCAGTTACGGCATACCGGGACAGGGGACTGGCTACACCTTC
CDR3aa: CASSYGIPGQGTGYTF
d_gene: TRBD1
j_gene: TRBJ1-2
abundance: .
v_gene: TRBV6-5

CDR3nt: TGTGCCAGCAGCTCAACGGGACAGCTTTCTGATACGCAGTATTTT
CDR3aa: CASSSTGQLSDTQYF
d_gene: TRBD1
j_gene: TRBJ2-3
abundance: .
v_gene: TRBV6-5

CDR3nt: TGCGCCAGCAGCTTGGGCCCGGACGCGGGTTTCAATGGCTACACCTTC
CDR3aa: CASSLGPDAGFNGYTF
d_gene: .
j_gene: TRBJ1-2
abundance: .
v_gene: TRBV5-1

CDR3nt: TGTGCCAGCAGTCTATGGATGGGAGCCTACGAGCAGTACTTC
CDR3aa: CASSLWMGAYEQYF
d_gene: .
j_gene: TRBJ2-7
abundance: .
v_gene: TRBV6-5

CDR3nt: TGTGCCAGCAGCTTAGTTTTTGGGGAAAAACTGTTTTTT
CDR3aa: CASSLVFGEKLFF
d_gene: .
j_gene: TRBJ1-4
abundance: .
v_gene: TRBV11-2

CDR3nt: TGCGCCAGCAGCTTGGGCGGGATCGAGAATCAGCCCCAGCATTTT
CDR3aa: CASSLGGIENQPQHF
d_gene: .
j_gene: TRBJ1-5
abundance: .
v_gene: TRBV5-1

CDR3nt: TGTGCCAGCCCAGATTTCAGCCTGGATGGCTACACCTTC
CDR3aa: CASPDFSLDGYTF
d_gene: .
j_gene: TRBJ1-2
abundance: .
v_gene: TRBV7-9

CDR3nt: TGTGCCAGTAGTTCCGTCGGGACTAGCAATCAGCCCCAGCATTTT
CDR3aa: CASSSVGTSNQPQHF
d_gene: .
j_gene: TRBJ1-5
abundance: .
v_gene: TRBV19

CDR3nt: TGTGCCAGCAGTGAGGGACTCCCCTACGAGCAGTACTTC
CDR3aa: CASSEGLPYEQYF
d_gene: .
j_gene: TRBJ2-7
abundance: .
v_gene: TRBV6-1

CDR3nt: TGTGTCTCACAGGGGGGAAGAACAGATACGCAGTATTTT
CDR3aa: CVSQGGRTDTQYF
d_gene: TRBD1
j_gene: TRBJ2-3
abundance: .
v_gene: TRBV30

CDR3nt: TGTGCCAGCAGCTTAGAACGATACACTGAAGCTTTCTTT
CDR3aa: CASSLERYTEAFF
d_gene: .
j_gene: TRBJ1-1
abundance: once
v_gene: TRBV7-2

CDR3nt: TGTGCCAGCTCACCAGGGTCCAGCTCCTACGAGCAGTACTTC
CDR3aa: CASSPGSSSYEQYF
d_gene: .
j_gene: TRBJ2-7
abundance: .
v_gene: TRBV18

CDR3nt: TGCGCCAGCAGCTCCGGGACAGAGAACACCGGGGAGCTGTTTTTT
CDR3aa: CASSSGTENTGELFF
d_gene: TRBD1
j_gene: TRBJ2-2
abundance: .
v_gene: TRBV5-1

CDR3nt: TGTGCCAGCAGTGAATCAGGGGTACGAGGAATTGCGTTCTTC
CDR3aa: CASSESGVRGIAFF
d_gene: .
j_gene: TRBJ2-1
abundance: .
v_gene: TRBV2

CDR3nt: TGTGCCAGCAGCCTAGGACAGGGCTGGACTGAAGCTTTCTTT
CDR3aa: CASSLGQGWTEAFF
d_gene: TRBD1
j_gene: TRBJ1-1
abundance: .
v_gene: TRBV7-9

CDR3nt: TGTGCCAGTAGTAGATACAAGGCTGGGGCACGGCCCCAGCATTTT
CDR3aa: CASSRYKAGARPQHF
d_gene: .
j_gene: TRBJ1-5
abundance: once
v_gene: TRBV19

CDR3nt: TGTGCCAGCAGTTACAGCGGGAGTATCGTCCATGAGCAGTTCTTC
CDR3aa: CASSYSGSIVHEQFF
d_gene: TRBD2
j_gene: TRBJ2-1
abundance: .
v_gene: TRBV6-5

CDR3nt: TGTGCCAGTAGTAGGGACAGGAGCTCCTACGAGCAGTACTTC
CDR3aa: CASSRDRSSYEQYF
d_gene: TRBD1
j_gene: TRBJ2-7
abundance: .
v_gene: TRBV19

CDR3nt: TGTGCCAGCAGCTCCCCCGGTTCCACTCCAGGCACTGAAGCTTTCTTT
CDR3aa: CASSSPGSTPGTEAFF
d_gene: .
j_gene: TRBJ1-1
abundance: .
v_gene: TRBV5-8

CDR3nt: TGTGCCAGCAGCTTAGAGGGCAGGGAGGTATCTCGCAATCAGCCCCAGCATTTT
CDR3aa: CASSLEGREVSRNQPQHF
d_gene: .
j_gene: TRBJ1-5
abundance: .
v_gene: TRBV11-3

CDR3nt: TGTGCCAGTAGTCCAAGGGGGCAGATCTCTGAAAAACTGTTTTTT
CDR3aa: CASSPRGQISEKLFF
d_gene: TRBD1
j_gene: TRBJ1-4
abundance: .
v_gene: TRBV19

CDR3nt: TGTGCCAGTCGCGGGGGCCCAGGGGGGGTTGCGGATACGCAGTATTTT
CDR3aa: CASRGGPGGVADTQYF
d_gene: .
j_gene: TRBJ2-3
abundance: .
v_gene: TRBV19

CDR3nt: TGTGCCACCAGTGACTGGGAGGGCTATGGCTACACCTTC
CDR3aa: CATSDWEGYGYTF
d_gene: .
j_gene: TRBJ1-2
abundance: .
v_gene: TRBV24-1

CDR3nt: TGCGCCAGCAGTGAACCTGTCCCCTACAATGAGCAGTTCTTC
CDR3aa: CASSEPVPYNEQFF
d_gene: .
j_gene: TRBJ2-1
abundance: .
v_gene: TRBV10-2

CDR3nt: TGTGCCAGCAGTTTCAGCTCCTACGAGCAGTACTTC
CDR3aa: CASSFSSYEQYF
d_gene: .
j_gene: TRBJ2-7
abundance: .
v_gene: TRBV6-2/TRBV6-3

CDR3nt: TGTGCCAGCAGCTTAGAGGTGTGGTCCTACGAGCAGTACTTC
CDR3aa: CASSLEVWSYEQYF
d_gene: .
j_gene: TRBJ2-7
abundance: .
v_gene: TRBV11-2

CDR3nt: TGTGCCAGCAGCTTGGGACTAGCGGGAATCACCGGGGAGCTGTTTTTT
CDR3aa: CASSLGLAGITGELFF
d_gene: TRBD2
j_gene: TRBJ2-2
abundance: .
v_gene: TRBV5-8

CDR3nt: TGTGCCAGCTCACCACCCGGGACTCAGCGTATCGGTGAGCAGTTCTTC
CDR3aa: CASSPPGTQRIGEQFF
d_gene: .
j_gene: TRBJ2-1
abundance: .
v_gene: TRBV18

CDR3nt: TGTGCCAGCAGTTCGTGGGGACGCGGACTTTCTTCACCCCTCCACTTT
CDR3aa: CASSSWGRGLSSPLHF
d_gene: .
j_gene: TRBJ1-6
abundance: .
v_gene: TRBV28

CDR3nt: TGTGCCAGCAGCCTGGACAGGGGGGAGCAGTACTTC
CDR3aa: CASSLDRGEQYF
d_gene: TRBD1
j_gene: TRBJ2-7
abundance: few
v_gene: TRBV4-2

CDR3nt: TGCAGCGTTGAACTGCGGTTAGGATACGAGCAGTACTTC
CDR3aa: CSVELRLGYEQYF
d_gene: .
j_gene: TRBJ2-7
abundance: .
v_gene: TRBV29-1

CDR3nt: TGTGCCAGCAGTCCAGGGGGCAGGGCCCCGGGAGGAAACACCATATATTTT
CDR3aa: CASSPGGRAPGGNTIYF
d_gene: TRBD1
j_gene: TRBJ1-3
abundance: .
v_gene: TRBV6-6

CDR3nt: TGTGCCAGCAGCGCGGACAGGGGTAATCAGCCCCAGCATTTT
CDR3aa: CASSADRGNQPQHF
d_gene: TRBD1
j_gene: TRBJ1-5
abundance: .
v_gene: TRBV9

CDR3nt: TGCGCCAGCAGTCAAAACAATGAGCAGTTCTTC
CDR3aa: CASSQNNEQFF
d_gene: .
j_gene: TRBJ2-1
abundance: few
v_gene: TRBV4-1

CDR3nt: TGTGCCAGCAGCCCCGGACTAGCGGGAGTCAATGAGCAGTTCTTC
CDR3aa: CASSPGLAGVNEQFF
d_gene: TRBD2
j_gene: TRBJ2-1
abundance: .
v_gene: TRBV7-6

CDR3nt: TGCAGTGCTAGTCCCCACTCTCGGGGCACTGAAGCTTTCTTT
CDR3aa: CSASPHSRGTEAFF
d_gene: .
j_gene: TRBJ1-1
abundance: .
v_gene: TRBV20-1

CDR3nt: TGTGCCAGCAGCTTGGAAAGAATAAGCGTCTACAATGAGCAGTTCTTC
CDR3aa: CASSLERISVYNEQFF
d_gene: .
j_gene: TRBJ2-1
abundance: .
v_gene: TRBV5-4

CDR3nt: TGTGCCAGTAGTATGGGTGAAGTCGCCACTGAAGCTTTCTTT
CDR3aa: CASSMGEVATEAFF
d_gene: .
j_gene: TRBJ1-1
abundance: .
v_gene: TRBV19

CDR3nt: TGTGCCTGGAGCCTCGGACTAGCGGGTCCCTACGAGCAGTACTTC
CDR3aa: CAWSLGLAGPYEQYF
d_gene: TRBD2
j_gene: TRBJ2-7
abundance: .
v_gene: TRBV30

CDR3nt: TGTGCCAGCAGCGTAGAGGGCGCCAGCACAGATACGCAGTATTTT
CDR3aa: CASSVEGASTDTQYF
d_gene: .
j_gene: TRBJ2-3
abundance: .
v_gene: TRBV9

CDR3nt: TGTGCCAGCAGTTCCACCGGGACTCCCCGTGAGCAGTTCTTC
CDR3aa: CASSSTGTPREQFF
d_gene: .
j_gene: TRBJ2-1
abundance: .
v_gene: TRBV6-5

CDR3nt: TGTGCCAGCAGCCCGGCAGGGAAAGGGGTTTACAATGAGCAGTTCTTC
CDR3aa: CASSPAGKGVYNEQFF
d_gene: .
j_gene: TRBJ2-1
abundance: once
v_gene: TRBV7-7

CDR3nt: TGTGCCAGCAGTTCGACTTTATCGGGCGGTGAAAAACTGTTTTTT
CDR3aa: CASSSTLSGGEKLFF
d_gene: .
j_gene: TRBJ1-4
abundance: .
v_gene: TRBV28

CDR3nt: TGTGCCAGCAGCTATATATTAGCCAAAAACATTCAGTACTTC
CDR3aa: CASSYILAKNIQYF
d_gene: .
j_gene: TRBJ2-4
abundance: .
v_gene: TRBV3-1/TRBV3-2

CDR3nt: TGTGCCAGCAGAATCCGGGACGGATCCTATAATTCACCCCTCCACTTT
CDR3aa: CASRIRDGSYNSPLHF
d_gene: .
j_gene: TRBJ1-6
abundance: many
v_gene: TRBV3-1/TRBV3-2

CDR3nt: TGTGCCAGCAGTTTCGTACAGGGGCCTAGTCAGCCCCAGCATTTT
CDR3aa: CASSFVQGPSQPQHF
d_gene: TRBD1
j_gene: TRBJ1-5
abundance: .
v_gene: TRBV27

CDR3nt: TGTGCCAGCAGTCGCTCGCTAGGGGCTGGGGAAAAACTGTTTTTT
CDR3aa: CASSRSLGAGEKLFF
d_gene: .
j_gene: TRBJ1-4
abundance: .
v_gene: TRBV6-5

CDR3nt: TGTGCCAGCAGTCGTAAGACAGGAAACAATGAGCAGTTCTTC
CDR3aa: CASSRKTGNNEQFF
d_gene: .
j_gene: TRBJ2-1
abundance: .
v_gene: TRBV11-2

CDR3nt: TGTGCCAGCAGCTTGGGCGCTAGACACACCGGGGAGCTGTTTTTT
CDR3aa: CASSLGARHTGELFF
d_gene: .
j_gene: TRBJ2-2
abundance: .
v_gene: TRBV5-4